Here is one T cell receptor (beta chain) with its context. Method: immunoSEQ multiplex PCR; TCRdb's copy keeps in-frame clones and lacks some. Among 140,000 or so clones listed, 86% were seen once. V was trimmed by 7 bases and J by 0 bases, leaving 7 bases between them. The CDR3 is made up of 13 amino acids. Germline CDR1 is MNHNY and CDR2 is SVGAGI (reference sequence). The record originates from a study of T cell responses to AZD1222 COVID-19 vaccine. The sequenced sample was peripheral blood, obtained 28 days after the second AZD1222 dose. The chain employs TRBV6-6 and TRBJ2-4; D gene ambiguous. The TCR sequence derives from an adult who received the AZD1222 COVID-19 vaccine. CDR3 amino acids: CASKPQAKNIQYF. The CDR3 bases are TGTGCCAGCAAACCCCAAGCCAAAAACATTCAGTACTTC.